This entry lists 25 T cell receptor beta chains sequenced from one sample in a study of blood T cell repertoires in COVID-19. The data were produced by immunoSEQ multiplex PCR, yet TCRdb's version contains in-frame clones alone and is incomplete. The sample gives around 250,000 clones, 86% of which show up once; about 2.1% is in the top ten. Sequenced: PBMCs or T cells enriched from blood (not recorded which). The receptor source for this set is a woman between 45 and 65 years old who had recovered from COVID-19.

V and J are TRBV28 and TRBJ2-5, with D possibly matching TRBD2 (6 bases). The CDR3 runs 15 residues. The V end was cut by 6 bases, the J end by 7 bases, with 21 bases between. CDR1 is MDHEN and CDR2 is SYDVKM in the germline V gene. The CDR3 DNA reads as TGTGCCAGCAGACCTCCGGGACTCCTCAAGGCGACCCAGTACTTC. This encodes CASRPPGLLKATQYF. The full variable domain, completed using reference TRBV28 and TRBJ2-5, is DVKVTQSSRYLVKRTGEKVFLECVQDMDHENMFWYRQDPGLGLRLIYFSYDVKMKEKGDIPEGYSVSREKKERFSLILESASTNQTSMYLCASRPPGLLKATQYFGPGTRLLVL.

This chain connects TRBV6-5 to TRBJ1-5, with 9 bases that match TRBD1. Germline CDR1 MNHEY, CDR2 SVGAGI. The CDR3 totals 15 residues. Trimming cost V 0 bases and J 5 bases; bases outside gene matches: 2. For the CDR3, the DNA is TGTGCCAGCAGTTACTCGAACAGGGGGCATCAGCCCCAGCATTTT. Translating gives CASSYSNRGHQPQHF.

The rearrangement joins TRBV3-1 (or the pseudogene TRBV3-2) to TRBJ1-5; 8 nucleotides align to TRBD1. The trim removed 4 bases at V and 6 bases at J, leaving 5 bases unmatched. CDR1 is LGHDT, CDR2 YNNKEL, per germline (reference sequence). The CDR3 runs to 14 residues. The CDR3 is CASSPRQGAQPQHF. The DNA for the CDR3 is TGTGCCAGCAGCCCGCGTCAGGGGGCTCAGCCCCAGCATTTT.

CDR3 sequence (DNA): TGTGCCAGCAGTCCTACAGGGCACCCCACAGATACGCAGTATTTT. Its protein is CASSPTGHPTDTQYF. V gene TRBV3-1 (or the pseudogene TRBV3-2) combines with J gene TRBJ2-3; possible D gene TRBD1, 6 bases. The CDR3 contains 15 residues. Germline V CDR1 and CDR2: LGHDT, YNNKEL (reference sequence). V gave up 6 bases and J gave up 2 bases, with 15 bases separating them.

The V call is TRBV19, the J call TRBJ2-1; 14 positions match TRBD2. V was clipped by 5 bases and J by 9 bases; unmatched bases: 6. This CDR3 is 15 amino acids long. Germline CDR1 and CDR2: LNHDA and SQIVND (reference sequence). CDR3 DNA: TGTGCCAGTAGTCTCGGGACTAGCGGGAGTGGTGAGCAGTTCTTC. Encoded protein: CASSLGTSGSGEQFF.

The rearrangement joins TRBV11-2 to TRBJ2-1; 11 bases fit TRBD2. The germline V gene encodes CDR1 SGHAT and CDR2 FQNNGV. Trimming at V came to 6 bases and at J to 5 bases, leaving 9 bases not matched to a gene. The CDR3 consists of 16 residues. CDR3 sequence: CASRGIAGGVHNEQFF. Written as DNA, the CDR3 is TGTGCCAGCAGAGGAATAGCGGGGGGGGTTCACAATGAGCAGTTCTTC.

The gene calls are TRBV11-1 and TRBJ1-1; no clear D. Trimming shortened V by 3 bases and J by 1 base, and 6 bases separated the two germline ends. The germline V gene has CDR1 SGHAT and CDR2 FQDESV (reference sequence). This CDR3 has 13 residues. The CDR3 here is CASSFAGNTEAFF. DNA of the CDR3: TGTGCCAGCAGCTTCGCAGGGAACACTGAAGCTTTCTTT.

This clone was observed at least ten times. CDR3 in amino acids: CASIRDRGGYTF. The CDR3 nucleotides read TGTGCCAGCATCCGGGACAGGGGTGGCTACACCTTC. The V gene is TRBV2, the J gene TRBJ1-2; 10 positions agree with TRBD1. Per the germline V gene, CDR1 is SNHLY and CDR2 is FYNNEI. Trimming at V came to 7 bases and at J to 7 bases, leaving 3 bases not matched to a gene. The length of the CDR3 is 12 residues. Variable domain in full (rest from reference TRBV2 and TRBJ1-2): EPEVTQTPSHQVTQMGQEVILRCVPISNHLYFYWYRQILGQKVEFLVSFYNNEISEKSEIFDDQFSVERPDGSNFTLKIRSTKLEDSAMYFCASIRDRGGYTFGSGTRLTVV.

This chain connects TRBV2 to TRBJ1-2, with D perhaps TRBD1 (6 bases). This CDR3 is 12 amino acids long. Per the germline V gene, CDR1 is SNHLY and CDR2 is FYNNEI. Trimming stripped 6 bases from V and 4 bases from J, with 9 bases between. CDR3 sequence reads: CASRQTGYGYTF. The CDR3 DNA is TGTGCCAGCAGACAGACAGGCTATGGCTACACCTTC. Full variable domain (missing parts from reference TRBV2 and TRBJ1-2): EPEVTQTPSHQVTQMGQEVILRCVPISNHLYFYWYRQILGQKVEFLVSFYNNEISEKSEIFDDQFSVERPDGSNFTLKIRSTKLEDSAMYFCASRQTGYGYTFGSGTRLTVV.

The rearrangement links TRBV4-3 to TRBJ1-6; no firm D call. With 0 bases removed from V and 0 bases from J, the gap between germline ends came to 6 bases. Germline CDR1 LGHNA, CDR2 YSLEER. CDR3 length equals 16 residues. CDR3 protein: CASSQEGSSYNSPLHF. The DNA of the CDR3 is TGCGCCAGCAGCCAAGAAGGGAGCTCCTATAATTCACCCCTCCACTTT.

The chain joins TRBV9 to TRBJ2-1; TRBD2 agrees at 11 bases. This CDR3 spans 17 amino acids. After removal of 4 bases from V and 12 bases from J, the junction contained 18 bases not matched to a gene. Per the germline V gene, CDR1 is SGDLS and CDR2 is YYNGEE. The CDR3 DNA is TGTGCCAGCAGCTCACGGGGGGAGACTAGCGGGATTAAGGGGCAGTTCTTC. It codes for CASSSRGETSGIKGQFF.

The chain couples TRBV18 to TRBJ1-4, with D unclear. In germline, CDR1 is KGHSH, CDR2 LQKENI. The V end lost 2 bases, the J end lost 4 bases, and 5 bases lay between the germline ends. The CDR3 is 13 residues long. CDR3 DNA sequence: TGTGCCAGCTCACCAGGGCTTAATGAAAAACTGTTTTTT. It yields the protein CASSPGLNEKLFF.

The genes are TRBV6-5 and TRBJ1-5, with 9 bases identical to TRBD1. Germline trimming cut 6 bases from V and 2 bases from J; bases unmatched to any gene: 5. The CDR3 is 15 amino acids. Germline-derived CDR1 and CDR2 are MNHEY and SVGAGI. CDR3 sequence: CASSSGQGRNQPQHF. The CDR3 nucleotides read TGTGCCAGCAGCTCGGGACAGGGACGCAATCAGCCCCAGCATTTT.

This CDR3 is CASSPSGGGQPQHF. CDR3 DNA sequence: TGTGCCAGCAGCCCCTCGGGGGGAGGTCAGCCCCAGCATTTT. The chain combines TRBV9 with TRBJ1-5; TRBD1 is a possible D gene (5 bases). The CDR3 extends over 14 amino acids. V was trimmed by 4 bases and J by 6 bases, leaving 14 bases between them. Germline CDR1 reads SGDLS; CDR2 reads YYNGEE.

This clone showed up just a few times. The V and J genes are TRBV7-6 and TRBJ2-3; 9 bases line up with TRBD2. Germline CDR1 reads SGHVS; CDR2 reads FNYEAQ. The CDR3 is made up of 19 amino acids. V trimming: 2 bases; J trimming: 0 bases; junction bases outside the gene matches: 12. As DNA, the CDR3 is TGTGCCAGCAGCTTAATGGCGCGGGGGGGCGGTCGTAGCACAGATACGCAGTATTTT. As protein: CASSLMARGGGRSTDTQYF.

The V gene is TRBV7-3, the J gene TRBJ1-1; D unclear. There are 15 residues in the CDR3. Germline V CDR1 and CDR2: SGHTA, FQGTGA. V gave up 4 bases and J gave up 2 bases, with 14 bases separating them. CDR3 in DNA: TGTGCCAGCAGCTCCCCCGGTCGCCCCAACACTGAAGCTTTCTTT. Translating it yields CASSSPGRPNTEAFF.

The J gene is TRBJ1-5, the V gene TRBV28; TRBD1 agrees at 7 bases. The CDR3 length is 13 residues. Trimming at V came to 7 bases and at J to 3 bases, leaving 3 bases not matched to a gene. Germline V CDR1 and CDR2: MDHEN, SYDVKM. The CDR3: CASMGQLNQPQHF. CDR3 bases: TGTGCCAGCATGGGACAGCTCAATCAGCCCCAGCATTTT.

This clone came up a few times. This rearrangement joins TRBV20-1 to TRBJ2-7; a possible D gene is TRBD2 (6 bases). The germline CDR1 and CDR2 sequences are DFQATT and SNEGSKA (reference sequence). V lost 6 bases and J 4 bases, leaving 10 bases between the germline ends. CDR3 length equals 11 residues. The CDR3 nucleotides are TGCAGTGCCCGGGACTTATACGAGCAGTACTTC. This sequence encodes CSARDLYEQYF.

This chain joins TRBV5-1 and TRBJ1-2; no firm D call. V was trimmed by 0 bases and J by 7 bases, leaving 10 bases between them. The CDR3 sequence is 13 residues long. The germline V gene has CDR1 SGHRS and CDR2 YFSETQ. CDR3 residues: CASSLELARGYTF. CDR3 DNA: TGCGCCAGCAGCTTGGAATTAGCTCGTGGCTACACCTTC.

The genes are TRBV6-2 or TRBV6-3 and TRBJ1-1; unclear D gene. Deletions cut 4 bases from V and 1 base from J, with 10 bases between. The CDR3 runs 14 residues. Germline values: CDR1 MNHEY, CDR2 SVGEGT. CDR3 coding DNA: TGTGCCAGCAGTTGGAGTTCTCGGAACACTGAAGCTTTCTTT. Its translation is CASSWSSRNTEAFF.

J is TRBJ1-6 and V is TRBV2, with 8 bases lining up with TRBD1. Germline V CDR1 and CDR2: SNHLY, FYNNEI. The trim removed 6 bases at V and 7 bases at J, leaving 8 bases unmatched. The CDR3 has 15 amino acids. As DNA, the CDR3 is TGTGCCAGCAGGCAGGGGGCGAATATGAATTCACCCCTCCACTTT. Its protein product is CASRQGANMNSPLHF.

The chain joins TRBV23-1 to TRBJ2-2; D gene unclear. TRBV23-1 is classed as an ORF, of uncertain function. The CDR3 loop spans 15 amino acids. V was cut by 3 bases and J by 1 base, with 9 bases left in between. The DNA for the CDR3 is TGCGCCAGCAGTCAGAGCCGGGTGAACACCGGGGAGCTGTTTTTT. Translating gives CASSQSRVNTGELFF.

This chain connects TRBV7-9 to TRBJ2-3; 13 positions match TRBD2. Germline V gene data show CDR1 as SEHNR and CDR2 as FQNEAQ (reference sequence). V lost 7 bases and J lost 7; bases outside the gene matches: 17. The CDR3 has 18 residues. The CDR3 reads CASTPTSGTSGVGNTQYF. Written as DNA, the CDR3 is TGTGCCAGCACCCCCACCTCCGGGACTAGCGGGGTCGGCAATACGCAGTATTTT.

V usage is TRBV11-3 and J usage is TRBJ1-1; D remains unclear. The CDR3 covers 14 residues. Trimming shortened V by 5 bases and J by 2 bases, and 12 bases separated the two germline ends. The V gene's germline CDR1 is SGHNT and CDR2 YENEEA. In DNA, the CDR3 is TGTGCCAGCAGCCCAACATCCGTAAACACTGAAGCTTTCTTT. It is translated as CASSPTSVNTEAFF.

This clone was seen only once. The chain is built from TRBV5-1 and TRBJ2-7; 15 bases fit TRBD2. CDR1 SGHRS and CDR2 YFSETQ come from the germline V gene. V was pared by 3 bases and J by 6 bases, with 4 bases of the junction left unmatched. The CDR3 runs 15 residues. The CDR3 loop reads CASSSGTSGGFEQYF. The CDR3 DNA reads as TGCGCCAGCAGCTCCGGGACTAGCGGGGGGTTCGAGCAGTACTTC.